The entry that follows covers one T cell receptor (beta chain) sequence. Its target is not known. Methods used by the authors: Sequence data from immunoSEQ were junction-only and lacked quality scores; consequently, filtering differed. The method was immunoSEQ multiplex PCR; TCRdb's version includes in-frame clones alone and lacks a portion of them. The V and J calls and clone size were taken over from that table, and D and trimming were inferred from the DNA. The sample carries more than 1 million clones, 75% to 80% recorded once. These data belong to a study of shared clonotypes between healthy human individuals. Study-level findings and limits: Around 5% was the fraction of naive CD4 clonotypes found shared across four donors.

This clonotype was sampled from a young man in good health. Some clones in this sample may be carry-over from other donors' samples. What was sequenced was memory CD4+ T cells from PBMCs. Indicated subset: CD45RA-negative fraction.

DNA of the CDR3: TGTGCCAGCTCACCAGCCGGGACGGTCAATCAGCCCCAGCATTTT. This encodes CASSPAGTVNQPQHF. The rearrangement uses TRBV18 and TRBJ1-5, with D possibly matching TRBD1 (5 bases). This CDR3 has 15 amino acids. Germline V gene data show CDR1 as KGHSH and CDR2 as LQKENI. V lost 2 bases, J lost 3 bases, and 11 bases lay in between.